This entry concerns a single TCR beta chain. Its target antigen remains unknown. Within one base of it there is no much larger clone, and no base qualities were kept. This sample was taken from a study of CD8 T cells in Susac syndrome (dated by TCRdb to between 2019 and 2020). Context from the whole study: The study used repertoire sequencing to test whether antigen drove CD8+ T cell activation and differentiation in Susac syndrome. General study outcomes and caveats: The number of individuals in the TCR sequencing and HLA analysis was recognized as being relatively small.

RNA was extracted with the RNeasy kit and about 0.5 to 1 ug was reverse transcribed using random hexamers. The immunoSEQ multiplex PCR assay, which covers 54 Vbeta and 13 Jbeta segments, was used to amplify TCR beta CDR3 regions. PCR amplification bias was corrected using a synthetic template baseline for primer optimization and computational correction. Per the authors' processing: Reads were assigned to V, D and J genes according to IMGT and analyzed in immunoSEQ Analyzer, with only productive sequences retained. To calculate clonality, Shannon entropy was normalized by log2 of the number of productive unique sequences and then subtracted from one. For each patient and control, public and private clones were evaluated among the 100 most prevalent clones. Susac-specific clones were defined as absent from healthy and MS cohorts, over a thousand published viral clones and other ImmuneACCESS disease sequences. Using fastp at Q25 and MiXCR, TCRdb reprocessed the public reads and kept productive beta chains. For every CDR3 protein sequence, its rows merge into one entry that carries the most common genes and DNA. TCRdb, not the original authors, processed these V and J calls. For this sample there are about 140,000 distinct CDR3 sequences; approximately 95% appear just once. The top ten constitute 0.11% of the sample.

The CDR3, from cysteine to phenylalanine, totals 16 residues. Kept here is only the CDR3 DNA, which spans 48 bases and is read in frame from base 1. V is cut by 2 bases and J by 2 bases, and the space between the germline ends is 14 bases. In the germline V gene, CDR1 corresponds to SGDLS and CDR2 to YYNGEE. High-throughput TCR beta sequencing profiled peripheral blood CD8+ and CD4+ T cells from healthy donors, Susac syndrome patients and multiple sclerosis patients. Treatment-naive patients with stable or active relapsing-remitting disease fulfilling revised McDonald criteria were used as multiple sclerosis controls. Bulk CD8+ and CD4+ T cells were purified by magnetic negative isolation, whereas CD8+ TEMRA cells were enriched by FACS. Blood was drawn into EDTA tubes, processed within 24 hours, and PBMCs were isolated by density gradient centrifugation. PBMCs destined for TCR sequencing were cryopreserved in liquid nitrogen and later thawed in a 37 °C water bath. The sorted or isolated CD4+, CD8+ and CD8+ TEMRA cells reached a purity of at least 90%.

This clonotype was sampled from a human donor with multiple sclerosis. The rearrangement joined TRBV9 to TRBJ1-5; matching of 6 bases hints at TRBD1 as the D gene. Material for sequencing was CD4+ T cells from PBMCs. At the DNA level, the sequence is TGTGCCAGCAGCGTTGGTCCGGGACAAGGCAATCAGCCCCAGCATTTT. Protein translation: CASSVGPGQGNQPQHF.